A selection of T cell receptor beta chains follows, all from one sample in a study of T cell clonotyping in hematopoietic cell transplantation. Assay: immunoSEQ multiplex PCR; the TCRdb copy retains only in-frame clones and omits some. Of fewer than 45,000 clones listed, 80% to 90% are singletons. The sample taken for sequencing was peripheral blood mononuclear cells. The receptors were gathered from a middle-aged woman in good health. Some clones in this sample may be carry-over from other donors' samples. Both conserved end residues are part of each CDR3. The D gene is left open where the match is weak. Where a row states a size, it is once, few, many or the class of an expanded clone; other rows omit it.

NA	TRBD1	TRBV4-3	TRBJ2-5	TGCGCCAGCTCCAGGGGGATTAGGGAGACCCAGTACTTC	CASSRGIRETQYF
NA	TRBD1	TRBV28	TRBJ2-1	TGTGCCAGCACAACAGGGGGCGAATACAATGAGCAGTTCTTC	CASTTGGEYNEQFF
NA	NA	TRBV4-1	TRBJ1-4	TGCGCCAGCAGCCAAGACCTATCTCCCGAAAAACTGTTTTTT	CASSQDLSPEKLFF
NA	TRBD1	TRBV9	TRBJ1-4	TGTGCCAGCAGCGAGGACAGGGGGGAAAAACTGTTTTTT	CASSEDRGEKLFF
NA	NA	TRBV19	TRBJ1-1	TGTGCCAGTAGTCCACAGGGAGGCACTGAAGCTTTCTTT	CASSPQGGTEAFF
NA	NA	TRBV4-2	TRBJ2-5	TGTGCCAGCAGCCCCGATAGGGGAAGGGGGGAGACCCAGTACTTC	CASSPDRGRGETQYF
NA	NA	TRBV10-3	TRBJ1-2	TGTGCCATCACTGGGGGCCGAGGCGCCTACTATGGCTACACCTTC	CAITGGRGAYYGYTF
NA	NA	TRBV25-1	TRBJ2-3	TGTGCCAGCAGTGTCTGGAGCGATGGCACAGATACGCAGTATTTT	CASSVWSDGTDTQYF
NA	NA	TRBV2	TRBJ1-5	TGTGCCAGCACCAGGGAAAGCAATCAGCCCCAGCATTTT	CASTRESNQPQHF
NA	TRBD1	TRBV30	TRBJ1-1	TGTGCCTGGAGTACAGGGGGCAACACTGAAGCTTTCTTT	CAWSTGGNTEAFF
NA	TRBD1	TRBV29-1	TRBJ1-2	TGCAGCGTTGGTTCAGGGGGCGCAGGAGGGCCCTATGGCTACACCTTC	CSVGSGGAGGPYGYTF
NA	TRBD2	TRBV18	TRBJ2-3	TGTGCCAGCTCACCTGTTGCGCTAGCGGGAGGGAGAGATACGCAGTATTTT	CASSPVALAGGRDTQYF
NA	TRBD2	TRBV5-1	TRBJ2-3	TGCGCCAGCAGACTAGCGGGAGTTGCAGATACGCAGTATTTT	CASRLAGVADTQYF
NA	NA	TRBV29-1	TRBJ2-7	TGCAGCGTTCGCAGGGGCGATAGCTACGAGCAGTACTTC	CSVRRGDSYEQYF
NA	NA	TRBV14	TRBJ1-5	TGTGCCAGCAGCCAGGGAGCTTATAGCAATCAGCCCCAGCATTTT	CASSQGAYSNQPQHF
NA	TRBD1	TRBV11-1	TRBJ1-2	TGTGCCAGCAGCGAGGGACAGTCGACCTATGGCTACACCTTC	CASSEGQSTYGYTF
NA	TRBD1	TRBV27	TRBJ2-7	TGTGCCAGCATTCCGGGACAGGGACGGGAGCAGTACTTC	CASIPGQGREQYF
NA	TRBD2	TRBV5-1	TRBJ2-7	TGCGCCAGCAGCACCGGACTAGAATCCTACGAGCAGTACTTC	CASSTGLESYEQYF
NA	TRBD2	TRBV6-1	TRBJ2-1	TGTGCCAGCACCGGACTAGCGGGAGACAATGAGCAGTTCTTC	CASTGLAGDNEQFF
NA	NA	TRBV28	TRBJ1-2	TGTGCCATTTCCACACCCTCGAGCGGGAGGGATTCCTATGGCTACACCTTC	CAISTPSSGRDSYGYTF
NA	NA	TRBV28	TRBJ1-5	TGTGCCAGCAGTTCCGCCAACAATCAGCCCCAGCATTTT	CASSSANNQPQHF
NA	NA	TRBV7-6	TRBJ1-1	TGTGCCAGCAGCTTAGGGTCGAACACTGAAGCTTTCTTT	CASSLGSNTEAFF
NA	NA	TRBV4-1	TRBJ1-1	TGCGCCAGCAGCCAAGATCAGGGAAGGGAGAGAGCTTTCTTT	CASSQDQGRERAFF
NA	NA	TRBV19	TRBJ1-2	TGTGCCAGTAGTAAGACAGCGACTACCTATGGCTACACCTTC	CASSKTATTYGYTF
NA	NA	TRBV5-1	TRBJ2-3	TGCGCCAGCAGCTTGGCACCGGGAGTACGGGATACGCAGTATTTT	CASSLAPGVRDTQYF
NA	TRBD1	TRBV30	TRBJ1-1	TGTGCCTGGGATAGACAGGGTGTAACTGAAGCTTTCTTT	CAWDRQGVTEAFF
NA	TRBD2	TRBV4-2	TRBJ2-7	TGTGCCAGCAGCCAAGATCAGTGGACAACTAGCGGAACATACTACGAGCAGTACTTC	CASSQDQWTTSGTYYEQYF
once	TRBD1	TRBV5-1	TRBJ2-7	TGCGCCAGCAGCTCGAGGGACAGTTCCTACGAGCAGTACTTC	CASSSRDSSYEQYF
NA	NA	TRBV10-3	TRBJ1-3	TGTGCCATCATCGGCAGCTCTGGAAACACCATATATTTT	CAIIGSSGNTIYF
NA	NA	TRBV7-9	TRBJ1-3	TGTGCCAGCAGCATAGGTGGAAACACCATATATTTT	CASSIGGNTIYF
once	NA	TRBV10-3	TRBJ2-1	TGTGCCATCAGTCCGGGACTCCGCGATGAGCAGTTCTTC	CAISPGLRDEQFF
NA	NA	TRBV5-1	TRBJ2-2	TGCGCCAGCAGCTTGTTTCAGGGAGTCGATGGGGAGCTGTTTTTT	CASSLFQGVDGELFF
NA	NA	TRBV5-1	TRBJ2-2	TGCGCCAGCAGCTTGGCCGGACGTCAGAGGGACACCGGGGAGCTGTTTTTT	CASSLAGRQRDTGELFF